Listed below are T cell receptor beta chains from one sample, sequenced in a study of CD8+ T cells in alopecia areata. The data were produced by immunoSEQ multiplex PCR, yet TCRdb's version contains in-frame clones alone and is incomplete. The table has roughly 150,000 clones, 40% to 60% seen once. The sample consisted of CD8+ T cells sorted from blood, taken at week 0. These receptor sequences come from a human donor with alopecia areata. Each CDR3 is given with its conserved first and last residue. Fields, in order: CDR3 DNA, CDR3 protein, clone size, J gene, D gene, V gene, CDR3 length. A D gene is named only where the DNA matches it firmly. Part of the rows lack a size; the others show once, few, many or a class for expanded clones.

CDR3nt: TGTGCCTGGCAGGGGGCAGGATATGGCTACACCTTC; CDR3aa: CAWQGAGYGYTF; abundance: .; j_gene: TRBJ1-2; d_gene: TRBD1; v_gene: TRBV30; len: 12
CDR3nt: TGTGCCAGCAGCTTGGGGGCCGGGTATGAGCAGTTCTTC; CDR3aa: CASSLGAGYEQFF; abundance: .; j_gene: TRBJ2-1; d_gene: .; v_gene: TRBV11-2; len: 13
CDR3nt: TGTGCCAGCAGCTTAGATCTGGCGGGGGCCTACGAGCAGTACTTC; CDR3aa: CASSLDLAGAYEQYF; abundance: once; j_gene: TRBJ2-7; d_gene: TRBD2; v_gene: TRBV11-2; len: 15
CDR3nt: TGTGCCAGCAGCTCTTTAGGGCGTAGCACAGATACGCAGTATTTT; CDR3aa: CASSSLGRSTDTQYF; abundance: .; j_gene: TRBJ2-3; d_gene: .; v_gene: TRBV9; len: 15
CDR3nt: TGTGCCAGCAGCTTAGATACGGGGGTTAAGCCCCTCCACTTT; CDR3aa: CASSLDTGVKPLHF; abundance: .; j_gene: TRBJ1-6; d_gene: .; v_gene: TRBV11-2; len: 14
CDR3nt: TGTGCCAGCAGTCTGACCCAGGGTTCTGGGGCCAACGTCCTGACTTTC; CDR3aa: CASSLTQGSGANVLTF; abundance: .; j_gene: TRBJ2-6; d_gene: .; v_gene: TRBV27; len: 16
CDR3nt: TGTGCCAGCAGTTACGTGGGGGACCCCAATGAGCAGTTCTTC; CDR3aa: CASSYVGDPNEQFF; abundance: .; j_gene: TRBJ2-1; d_gene: .; v_gene: TRBV2; len: 14
CDR3nt: TGTGCCAGCAGTTACTCGGGACAGGGTACGGAACCCCTCCACTTT; CDR3aa: CASSYSGQGTEPLHF; abundance: .; j_gene: TRBJ1-6; d_gene: TRBD1; v_gene: TRBV6-5; len: 15
CDR3nt: TGTGCCAGCAACGATCCAGCCGGCGGTACCTACGAGCAGTACTTC; CDR3aa: CASNDPAGGTYEQYF; abundance: once; j_gene: TRBJ2-7; d_gene: .; v_gene: TRBV7-9; len: 15
CDR3nt: TGTGCCTGGAGTCCTATGGTGGGACGAGTCACCGGGGAGCTGTTTTTT; CDR3aa: CAWSPMVGRVTGELFF; abundance: once; j_gene: TRBJ2-2; d_gene: .; v_gene: TRBV30; len: 16
CDR3nt: TGCGCCAGCAGCCGCTCGACCCGCTCCTACGAGCAGTACTTC; CDR3aa: CASSRSTRSYEQYF; abundance: once; j_gene: TRBJ2-7; d_gene: .; v_gene: TRBV4-1; len: 14
CDR3nt: TGCAGCGTTTTAGCGGGGGCAGGAGATACGCAGTATTTT; CDR3aa: CSVLAGAGDTQYF; abundance: .; j_gene: TRBJ2-3; d_gene: TRBD2; v_gene: TRBV29-1; len: 13
CDR3nt: TGCGCCAGCAGCGAGGGACAGGGGTCCTACAATGAGCAGTTCTTC; CDR3aa: CASSEGQGSYNEQFF; abundance: .; j_gene: TRBJ2-1; d_gene: TRBD1; v_gene: TRBV4-3; len: 15
CDR3nt: TGCGCCAGCAGTGACCACAGCTATGGCTACACCTTC; CDR3aa: CASSDHSYGYTF; abundance: once; j_gene: TRBJ1-2; d_gene: .; v_gene: TRBV10-1; len: 12
CDR3nt: TGCGCCAGCAGCTCTCAAACTAGCGGGGGTTACAATGAGCAGTTCTTC; CDR3aa: CASSSQTSGGYNEQFF; abundance: .; j_gene: TRBJ2-1; d_gene: TRBD2; v_gene: TRBV5-1; len: 16
CDR3nt: TGCGCCAGCAGCCCACAAGGCACAGCCGGCTCTGGGGCCAACGTCCTGACTTTC; CDR3aa: CASSPQGTAGSGANVLTF; abundance: few; j_gene: TRBJ2-6; d_gene: .; v_gene: TRBV5-1; len: 18
CDR3nt: TGTGCCAGCAGCCCAGCGGACACTGAAGCTTTCTTT; CDR3aa: CASSPADTEAFF; abundance: few; j_gene: TRBJ1-1; d_gene: .; v_gene: TRBV11-2; len: 12
CDR3nt: TGCGCCAGCACTGGGACAGGATCCTACAATGAGCAGTTCTTC; CDR3aa: CASTGTGSYNEQFF; abundance: .; j_gene: TRBJ2-1; d_gene: TRBD1; v_gene: TRBV10-2; len: 14
CDR3nt: TGCAGCGTTGAAGATGCCAACAGCGACACCTACGAGCAGTACTTC; CDR3aa: CSVEDANSDTYEQYF; abundance: .; j_gene: TRBJ2-7; d_gene: .; v_gene: TRBV29-1; len: 15
CDR3nt: TGCAGCGTTGAAAGTGAACACAGCTATGGCTACACCTTC; CDR3aa: CSVESEHSYGYTF; abundance: .; j_gene: TRBJ1-2; d_gene: .; v_gene: TRBV29-1; len: 13
CDR3nt: TGTGCCAGCAGCTTGAGTTCCGAGTTGGGGATAACCGGGGAGCTGTTTTTT; CDR3aa: CASSLSSELGITGELFF; abundance: .; j_gene: TRBJ2-2; d_gene: .; v_gene: TRBV5-6; len: 17
CDR3nt: TGCGCCAGCAGTGACTCTGGGGCCAACGTCCTGACTTTC; CDR3aa: CASSDSGANVLTF; abundance: .; j_gene: TRBJ2-6; d_gene: .; v_gene: TRBV10-1; len: 13
CDR3nt: TGTGCCATCACCGATAACAATGAGCAGTTCTTC; CDR3aa: CAITDNNEQFF; abundance: .; j_gene: TRBJ2-1; d_gene: .; v_gene: TRBV10-3; len: 11
CDR3nt: TGTGCCAGCTCACCAACAGGGGATCATTCACCCCTCCACTTT; CDR3aa: CASSPTGDHSPLHF; abundance: .; j_gene: TRBJ1-6; d_gene: TRBD1; v_gene: TRBV18; len: 14
CDR3nt: TGTGCCTGGAGCAGGACGGGACAGGGCCTTGGGGAGACCCAGTACTTC; CDR3aa: CAWSRTGQGLGETQYF; abundance: few; j_gene: TRBJ2-5; d_gene: TRBD1; v_gene: TRBV30; len: 16
CDR3nt: TGCAGCGTTTCATACCCTAGGATTGATGGCTACACCTTC; CDR3aa: CSVSYPRIDGYTF; abundance: .; j_gene: TRBJ1-2; d_gene: .; v_gene: TRBV29-1; len: 13
CDR3nt: TGTGCCAGCAGCTTCCCTCTCCCGAATGAGCAGTTCTTC; CDR3aa: CASSFPLPNEQFF; abundance: many; j_gene: TRBJ2-1; d_gene: .; v_gene: TRBV5-8; len: 13
CDR3nt: TGCGCCAGCAGCCAATCGGATAACTATGGCTACACCTTC; CDR3aa: CASSQSDNYGYTF; abundance: few; j_gene: TRBJ1-2; d_gene: .; v_gene: TRBV4-1; len: 13
CDR3nt: TGTGCCAGCGCCTTAGGGAATGAGCAGTTCTTC; CDR3aa: CASALGNEQFF; abundance: once; j_gene: TRBJ2-1; d_gene: .; v_gene: TRBV27; len: 11
CDR3nt: TGTGCCTGGAGTGTAAGCAGGGGTAGTTGGGAGCAGTACTTC; CDR3aa: CAWSVSRGSWEQYF; abundance: .; j_gene: TRBJ2-7; d_gene: .; v_gene: TRBV30; len: 14
CDR3nt: TGTGCCTGGAGTGAGGGGAGAGGAACTGAAGCTTTCTTT; CDR3aa: CAWSEGRGTEAFF; abundance: .; j_gene: TRBJ1-1; d_gene: .; v_gene: TRBV30; len: 13
CDR3nt: TGTGCCAGCAGCGCGGGGACTAGAGGTTTCTTC; CDR3aa: CASSAGTRGFF; abundance: many; j_gene: TRBJ2-1; d_gene: TRBD2; v_gene: TRBV11-2; len: 11
CDR3nt: TGTGCCTGGAGCCAGGTGCAGGACAAAAATCAGCCCCAGCATTTT; CDR3aa: CAWSQVQDKNQPQHF; abundance: .; j_gene: TRBJ1-5; d_gene: .; v_gene: TRBV30; len: 15
CDR3nt: TGTGCCAGCAGTTTGGATGGATCCGGCACTGAAGCTTTCTTT; CDR3aa: CASSLDGSGTEAFF; abundance: .; j_gene: TRBJ1-1; d_gene: .; v_gene: TRBV27; len: 14
CDR3nt: TGCGCCAGCAGCCAAGATTACAGCCCCTCGGGTAATTCACCCCTCCACTTT; CDR3aa: CASSQDYSPSGNSPLHF; abundance: .; j_gene: TRBJ1-6; d_gene: .; v_gene: TRBV4-3; len: 17
CDR3nt: TGTGCCAGCAGCCCAGACGGACACTACACCTTC; CDR3aa: CASSPDGHYTF; abundance: .; j_gene: TRBJ1-2; d_gene: .; v_gene: TRBV13; len: 11
CDR3nt: TGTGCCAGCAGTTACCAACTAGCGGGGGAAAACGACGAGCAGTACTTC; CDR3aa: CASSYQLAGENDEQYF; abundance: .; j_gene: TRBJ2-7; d_gene: TRBD2; v_gene: TRBV6-5; len: 16
CDR3nt: TGTGCCAGCGGATTGTCTACTAGTGCGGATGAGCAGTTCTTC; CDR3aa: CASGLSTSADEQFF; abundance: few; j_gene: TRBJ2-1; d_gene: .; v_gene: TRBV2; len: 14
CDR3nt: TGTGCCAGCAGTTTCTACGGGGGGCAGGCGAACACTGAAGCTTTCTTT; CDR3aa: CASSFYGGQANTEAFF; abundance: once; j_gene: TRBJ1-1; d_gene: .; v_gene: TRBV27; len: 16
CDR3nt: TGTGCCTGGAGTAGAACAGGGGGCATAGGCTACACCTTC; CDR3aa: CAWSRTGGIGYTF; abundance: once; j_gene: TRBJ1-2; d_gene: TRBD1; v_gene: TRBV30; len: 13
CDR3nt: TGCAGCGTGGAAATACAGGGACTCCAGCCCTACGAGCAGTACTTC; CDR3aa: CSVEIQGLQPYEQYF; abundance: .; j_gene: TRBJ2-7; d_gene: .; v_gene: TRBV29-1; len: 15
CDR3nt: TGTGCCATCAGTGACGAGGACAGTCAGCCCCAGCATTTT; CDR3aa: CAISDEDSQPQHF; abundance: few; j_gene: TRBJ1-5; d_gene: .; v_gene: TRBV10-3; len: 13
CDR3nt: TGTGCCTGGAGTGGGGATAGCGACTATGGCTACACCTTC; CDR3aa: CAWSGDSDYGYTF; abundance: .; j_gene: TRBJ1-2; d_gene: .; v_gene: TRBV30; len: 13
CDR3nt: TGTGCCAGCAGCTTTAGGGGTCGAGAGGGAAACATTCAGTACTTC; CDR3aa: CASSFRGREGNIQYF; abundance: .; j_gene: TRBJ2-4; d_gene: .; v_gene: TRBV13; len: 15
CDR3nt: TGTGCCAGCAGCTCCCACCCCGATACGCAGTATTTT; CDR3aa: CASSSHPDTQYF; abundance: .; j_gene: TRBJ2-3; d_gene: .; v_gene: TRBV7-9; len: 12
CDR3nt: TGCGCCAGCAGCCAAGAGAAAGGGAAGTCCGAAGCTTTCTTT; CDR3aa: CASSQEKGKSEAFF; abundance: .; j_gene: TRBJ1-1; d_gene: .; v_gene: TRBV4-1; len: 14
CDR3nt: TGTGCCAGCAGCTTAGGACAGGACACCGGGGAGCTGTTTTTT; CDR3aa: CASSLGQDTGELFF; abundance: .; j_gene: TRBJ2-2; d_gene: .; v_gene: TRBV13; len: 14
CDR3nt: TGCAGCGTTGCCCACTCCGACTACGAGCAGTACTTC; CDR3aa: CSVAHSDYEQYF; abundance: few; j_gene: TRBJ2-7; d_gene: .; v_gene: TRBV29-1; len: 12
CDR3nt: TGTGCCAGCAGCTCCGCTAGCGGGGGGGTTCAAGAGACCCAGTACTTC; CDR3aa: CASSSASGGVQETQYF; abundance: few; j_gene: TRBJ2-5; d_gene: TRBD2; v_gene: TRBV7-8; len: 16
CDR3nt: TGTGCCAGCAGCTTCTCCGGGACAGGTCTGTACACTGAAGCTTTCTTT; CDR3aa: CASSFSGTGLYTEAFF; abundance: .; j_gene: TRBJ1-1; d_gene: TRBD1; v_gene: TRBV7-9; len: 16
CDR3nt: TGTGCCAGCAGCGAACAGACAGGGGATCGGGTCGGGACCCAGTACTTC; CDR3aa: CASSEQTGDRVGTQYF; abundance: .; j_gene: TRBJ2-5; d_gene: TRBD1; v_gene: TRBV5-4; len: 16
CDR3nt: TGTGCCAGCAGTTCACAGGGGAACACTGAAGCTTTCTTT; CDR3aa: CASSSQGNTEAFF; abundance: .; j_gene: TRBJ1-1; d_gene: .; v_gene: TRBV27; len: 13
CDR3nt: TGTGCCAGCAGCGTCAACAGGGGGCGATCCTCGGGTGAGCAGTTCTTC; CDR3aa: CASSVNRGRSSGEQFF; abundance: few; j_gene: TRBJ2-1; d_gene: TRBD1; v_gene: TRBV7-9; len: 16
CDR3nt: TGTGCCAGCAGCCCCACCGGGTTGACAGATACGCAGTATTTT; CDR3aa: CASSPTGLTDTQYF; abundance: .; j_gene: TRBJ2-3; d_gene: .; v_gene: TRBV13; len: 14